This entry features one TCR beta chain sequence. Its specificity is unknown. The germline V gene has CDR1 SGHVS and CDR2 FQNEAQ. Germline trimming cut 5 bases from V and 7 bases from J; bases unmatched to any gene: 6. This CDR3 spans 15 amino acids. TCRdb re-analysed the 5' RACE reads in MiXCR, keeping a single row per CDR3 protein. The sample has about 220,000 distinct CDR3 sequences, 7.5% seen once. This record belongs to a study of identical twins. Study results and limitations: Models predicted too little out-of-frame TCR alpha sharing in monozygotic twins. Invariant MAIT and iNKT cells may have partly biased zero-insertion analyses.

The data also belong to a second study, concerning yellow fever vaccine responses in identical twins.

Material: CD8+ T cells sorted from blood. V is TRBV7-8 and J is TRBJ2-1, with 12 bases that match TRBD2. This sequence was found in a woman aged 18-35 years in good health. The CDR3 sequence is CASSQVLAGGNEQFF. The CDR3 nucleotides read TGTGCCAGCAGCCAGGTCCTAGCGGGAGGGAATGAGCAGTTCTTC. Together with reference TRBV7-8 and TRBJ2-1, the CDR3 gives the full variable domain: GAGVSQSPRYKVAKRGQDVALRCDPISGHVSLFWYQQALGQGPEFLTYFQNEAQLDKSGLPSDRFFAERPEGSVSTLKIQRTQQEDSAVYLCASSQVLAGGNEQFFGPGTRLTVL.